What follows are 9 T cell receptor beta chains derived from one specimen sequenced in a study of healthy donors' naive CD4 and CD8 T cells. TCR libraries were built from about 0.55 ug of total RNA by linear amplification. TCRdb itself ran the reads through MiXCR, one entry per CDR3 protein. This sample carries approximately 180,000 distinct CDR3 sequences, over 60% of them seen once, and the ten largest clones take less than 2.5%. The source material was naive CD4+ and CD8+ T cells sorted from blood, pooled from several donors. These TCRs come from a pool of human donors in good health; the sample pools cells from several healthy donors.

The table lists this clonotype with a count of one. The chain uses TRBV25-1 and TRBJ2-5, with 7 bases fitting TRBD1. CDR1 is MGHDK and CDR2 is SYGVNS in the germline V gene. The CDR3 sequence is 15 residues long. The trim removed 5 bases at V and 1 base at J, leaving 7 bases unmatched. The CDR3 DNA reads TGTGCCAGCAGTCAACTCGGGACAGCCCAAGAGACCCAGTACTTC. Its translation is CASSQLGTAQETQYF. The variable domain in full, completed from reference TRBV25-1 and TRBJ2-5, reads EADIYQTPRYLVIGTGKKITLECSQTMGHDKMYWYQQDPGMELHLIHYSYGVNSTEKGDLSSESTVSRIRTEHFPLTLESARPSHTSQYLCASSQLGTAQETQYFGPGTRLLVL.

The genes are TRBV5-5 and TRBJ1-1; 9 nucleotides agree with TRBD1. The V segment lost 0 bases and the J segment 6 bases; nucleotides outside the gene matches: 6. Germline CDR1 is SGHKS and CDR2 is YYEKEE (reference sequence). CDR3 length equals 15 residues. The CDR3 DNA follows: TGTGCCAGCAGCTTGGCGGGACAGGGTACGTCTGAAGCTTTCTTT. Amino acid sequence: CASSLAGQGTSEAFF. The variable domain in full, completed from reference TRBV5-5 and TRBJ1-1, reads DAGVTQSPTHLIKTRGQQVTLRCSPISGHKSVSWYQQVLGQGPQFIFQYYEKEERGRGNFPDRFSARQFPNYSSELNVNALLLGDSALYLCASSLAGQGTSEAFFGQGTRLTVV.

This clonotype was counted only a few times. The chain recombines TRBV19 with TRBJ1-5; TRBD1 might be the D (5 bases). CDR3 length equals 13 residues. CDR1 LNHDA and CDR2 SQIVND come from the germline V gene (reference sequence). V lost 7 bases, J lost 5 bases, and 12 bases lay in between. CDR3 sequence reads: CASTGTSHQPQHF. CDR3 DNA: TGTGCCAGTACGGGGACGAGTCATCAGCCCCAGCATTTT.

The chain carries TRBV6-1 and TRBJ2-6; TRBD1 or TRBD2 may be the D gene (5 bases each). V was cut by 6 bases and J by 2 bases, with 8 bases left in between. The CDR3 covers 14 residues. CDR1 is MNHNS and CDR2 is SASEGT in the germline V gene. CDR3 nucleotides: TGTGCCAGCAGAGTGGGGGCTGGGGCCAACGTCCTGACTTTC. As protein: CASRVGAGANVLTF.

To note about this clonotype: At one end, the junction sequence differs from germline, possibly due to a read error. The chain employs TRBV6-5 and TRBJ1-2; D perhaps matches TRBD1 (6 bases). Looked up from germline, CDR1 is MNHEY and CDR2 is SVGAGI. The CDR3 runs to 17 residues. The CDR3 nucleotides read TGTGCCATCAGTGAGTCGACGGTACAGGGCCAAATCTATGGCTACACCTTC. Protein: CAISESTVQGQIYGYTF.

The rearrangement links TRBV5-1 to TRBJ2-1, with D unclear. Germline loops: CDR1 SGHRS, CDR2 YFSETQ. V lost 2 bases and J lost 12, with 15 bases in between. This CDR3 region has 13 residues. CDR3 residues: CASSFESQTGQFF. Here the CDR3 DNA reads TGCGCCAGCAGCTTCGAGTCCCAGACGGGGCAGTTCTTC.

The chain joins TRBV12-3 or TRBV12-4 to TRBJ2-5; 7 nucleotides align to TRBD1. Trimming at V came to 2 bases and at J to 5 bases, leaving 20 bases not matched to a gene. The CDR3 length is 19 residues. The CDR3 coding sequence is TGTGCCAGCAGTTTACGGACAGGATTGCCGAGACTCCAGGAGGAGACCCAGTACTTC. The encoded protein is CASSLRTGLPRLQEETQYF.

The chain uses TRBV24-1 and TRBJ2-1; 9 positions agree with TRBD1. Germline V CDR1 and CDR2: KGHDR, SFDVKD. The CDR3 contains 17 residues. V trimming: 4 bases; J trimming: 1 base; junction bases outside the gene matches: 7. CDR3 amino acids: CATSETNRGRSYNEQFF. The DNA of the CDR3 is TGTGCCACCAGTGAGACAAACAGGGGGCGATCCTACAATGAGCAGTTCTTC.

The chain uses TRBV15 and TRBJ2-1; D not certain. This CDR3 contains 15 residues. Trimming took off 5 bases at V and 3 bases at J, with 14 bases between the two ends. Per germline, CDR1 LNHNV and CDR2 YYDKDF (reference sequence). This CDR3 is CATSSDKELYNEQFF. The CDR3 DNA reads as TGTGCCACCAGCTCCGACAAGGAGCTCTACAATGAGCAGTTCTTC.